This is a list of T cell receptor beta chains from one sample in a study of T-cell reconstitution after alpha-beta-depleted transplantation in children. TCRdb analysed the PCR reads with MiXCR anew, one entry per CDR3 protein. The repertoire has fewer than 20,000 distinct CDR3 sequences, roughly 8% of them found once; the top ten carry 30% to 45%. Source: PBMCs, mostly from graft donor cells, taken 60 days after TCRalphabeta/CD19-depleted stem cell transplant. These receptors were obtained from a boy less than two years old who had a stem cell transplant for Wiskott-Aldrich syndrome, so the T cells may come from the graft donor. The CDR3 runs from the conserved cysteine through the conserved F or W. D genes are given only for firm matches. Only part of the rows carry a size: once, few, many, or a class if the clone is expanded.

abundance: many; d_gene: -; j_gene: TRBJ2-5; v_gene: TRBV4-2; CDR3nt: TGTGCCAGCAGCCAAGTTCCTGGGGGAGGTGGCCAAGAGACCCAGTACTTC; CDR3aa: CASSQVPGGGGQETQYF
abundance: many; d_gene: TRBD2; j_gene: TRBJ2-1; v_gene: TRBV11-2; CDR3nt: TGTGCCAGCAGCTTGGGACTAGCGGACGCCTACAATGAGCAGTTCTTC; CDR3aa: CASSLGLADAYNEQFF
abundance: -; d_gene: -; j_gene: TRBJ1-1; v_gene: TRBV30; CDR3nt: TGTGCCTGGAGTGTAGGACTGTACACTGAAGCTTTCTTT; CDR3aa: CAWSVGLYTEAFF
abundance: few; d_gene: -; j_gene: TRBJ2-2; v_gene: TRBV20-1; CDR3nt: TGCAGTGCTAGATCCAGGCAGAACACCGGGGAGCTGTTTTTT; CDR3aa: CSARSRQNTGELFF
abundance: many; d_gene: TRBD2; j_gene: TRBJ2-1; v_gene: TRBV2; CDR3nt: TGTGCCAGCAGTAGCGGGAGTGTCTACAATGAGCAGTTCTTC; CDR3aa: CASSSGSVYNEQFF
abundance: many; d_gene: -; j_gene: TRBJ2-5; v_gene: TRBV7-2; CDR3nt: TGTGCCAGCAGCTCACACCCACTAAAACAAGAGACCCAGTACTTC; CDR3aa: CASSSHPLKQETQYF
abundance: many; d_gene: TRBD1; j_gene: TRBJ2-5; v_gene: TRBV7-9; CDR3nt: TGTGCCAGCAGCCCTGGACAGGGTGGTAGGAAGACCCAGTACTTC; CDR3aa: CASSPGQGGRKTQYF
abundance: few; d_gene: TRBD2; j_gene: TRBJ2-7; v_gene: TRBV20-1; CDR3nt: TGCAGTGCTGGGCCCTTAGCGGGACCCTTAACCTACGAGCAGTACTTC; CDR3aa: CSAGPLAGPLTYEQYF
abundance: many; d_gene: TRBD1; j_gene: TRBJ1-3; v_gene: TRBV20-1; CDR3nt: TGCAGTGCTACTTCACAGGGGAACACCATATATTTT; CDR3aa: CSATSQGNTIYF
abundance: many; d_gene: -; j_gene: TRBJ2-7; v_gene: TRBV7-9; CDR3nt: TGTGCCAGCAGCCTCAGGGTTGGGGAGCAGTACTTC; CDR3aa: CASSLRVGEQYF
abundance: many; d_gene: -; j_gene: TRBJ2-1; v_gene: TRBV11-3; CDR3nt: TGTGCCAGCAGCAGCGGCTCCTACAATGAGCAGTTCTTC; CDR3aa: CASSSGSYNEQFF
abundance: many; d_gene: TRBD2; j_gene: TRBJ2-1; v_gene: TRBV5-1; CDR3nt: TGCGCCAGCAGCTTGGCAGTAGCGGGAGGGAATGAGCAGTTCTTC; CDR3aa: CASSLAVAGGNEQFF
abundance: -; d_gene: -; j_gene: TRBJ2-7; v_gene: TRBV7-9; CDR3nt: TGTGCCAGCAGCCGGCCCTCCGGGACGGCCGGTTACGAGCAGTACTTC; CDR3aa: CASSRPSGTAGYEQYF
abundance: few; d_gene: -; j_gene: TRBJ2-5; v_gene: TRBV4-1; CDR3nt: TGCGCCAGCAGACAATCCGGGACAAAAGAGACCCAGTACTTC; CDR3aa: CASRQSGTKETQYF
abundance: many; d_gene: TRBD2; j_gene: TRBJ2-1; v_gene: TRBV28; CDR3nt: TGTGCCAGCAGTCCTATTAGAGCCCTAGCGGGATTCTACAACTCCTACAATGAGCAGTTCTTC; CDR3aa: CASSPIRALAGFYNSYNEQFF
abundance: many; d_gene: -; j_gene: TRBJ2-2; v_gene: TRBV6-1; CDR3nt: TGTGCCAGCACCTTTGGGGCGGACACCGGGGAGCTGTTTTTT; CDR3aa: CASTFGADTGELFF
abundance: many; d_gene: -; j_gene: TRBJ2-7; v_gene: TRBV14; CDR3nt: TGTGCCAGCAGCCAAGACAACAGCTACTACGAGCAGTACTTC; CDR3aa: CASSQDNSYYEQYF
abundance: medium-sized; d_gene: TRBD1; j_gene: TRBJ1-2; v_gene: TRBV18; CDR3nt: TGTGCCAGCTCACCAGATTCGGGACAGACCTATGGCTACACCTTC; CDR3aa: CASSPDSGQTYGYTF
abundance: many; d_gene: -; j_gene: TRBJ1-5; v_gene: TRBV20-1; CDR3nt: TGCAGTGCTAGAGATATACGGTGGGATCAGCCCCAGCATTTT; CDR3aa: CSARDIRWDQPQHF
abundance: many; d_gene: -; j_gene: TRBJ1-2; v_gene: TRBV29-1; CDR3nt: TGCAGCGTTGTCTGGGTCGAGGACTCCTATGGCTACACCTTC; CDR3aa: CSVVWVEDSYGYTF
abundance: many; d_gene: -; j_gene: TRBJ2-7; v_gene: TRBV4-1; CDR3nt: TGCGCCAGCAGCCAAGGTCCTACGGGGCTCTACGAGCAGTACTTC; CDR3aa: CASSQGPTGLYEQYF
abundance: -; d_gene: TRBD2; j_gene: TRBJ2-7; v_gene: TRBV5-6; CDR3nt: TGTGCCAGCAGCTACCACGGGACTAGCGGACACTACGAGCAGTACTTC; CDR3aa: CASSYHGTSGHYEQYF
abundance: many; d_gene: TRBD2; j_gene: TRBJ2-4; v_gene: TRBV20-1; CDR3nt: TGCAGTGCCCCAAGGCCTACTAGCGGCAAAAACATTCAGTACTTC; CDR3aa: CSAPRPTSGKNIQYF
abundance: -; d_gene: -; j_gene: TRBJ1-1; v_gene: TRBV15; CDR3nt: TGTGCCACCAGCAGGGAGTCCCTGAACACTGAAGCTTTCTTT; CDR3aa: CATSRESLNTEAFF
abundance: many; d_gene: -; j_gene: TRBJ2-7; v_gene: TRBV2; CDR3nt: TGTGCCAGCAGTGAAGGACCATTTTCCTACGAGCAGTACTTC; CDR3aa: CASSEGPFSYEQYF
abundance: many; d_gene: TRBD2; j_gene: TRBJ2-3; v_gene: TRBV20-1; CDR3nt: TGCAGTGCTATCAAAGCGGGAGCTACAGATACGCAGTATTTT; CDR3aa: CSAIKAGATDTQYF
abundance: many; d_gene: -; j_gene: TRBJ2-1; v_gene: TRBV24-1; CDR3nt: TGTGCCACTGGGGGGGCGGGACTAAACAATGAGCAGTTCTTC; CDR3aa: CATGGAGLNNEQFF
abundance: many; d_gene: -; j_gene: TRBJ2-3; v_gene: TRBV5-4; CDR3nt: TGTGCCAGCAGTCGGGGGGCGGCAAGCACAGATACGCAGTATTTT; CDR3aa: CASSRGAASTDTQYF
abundance: many; d_gene: TRBD1; j_gene: TRBJ1-5; v_gene: TRBV7-9; CDR3nt: TGTGCCAGCAGCGGGACAGGGGGCAGCAATCAGCCCCAGCATTTT; CDR3aa: CASSGTGGSNQPQHF
abundance: many; d_gene: TRBD1; j_gene: TRBJ2-5; v_gene: TRBV10-3; CDR3nt: TGTGCCATCAGGAGGGACAGATCGTTCCAAGAGACCCAGTACTTC; CDR3aa: CAIRRDRSFQETQYF
abundance: -; d_gene: TRBD2; j_gene: TRBJ2-2; v_gene: TRBV14; CDR3nt: TGTGCCAGCAGCCAAGAGATAGCGGGACCAAACACCGGGGAGCTGTTTTTT; CDR3aa: CASSQEIAGPNTGELFF
abundance: many; d_gene: TRBD2; j_gene: TRBJ2-1; v_gene: TRBV5-5; CDR3nt: TGTGCCAGCAGCTCGGGGCGGGAGGGCTCCTACAATGAGCAGTTCTTC; CDR3aa: CASSSGREGSYNEQFF
abundance: many; d_gene: TRBD2; j_gene: TRBJ2-3; v_gene: TRBV5-1; CDR3nt: TGCGCCAGCAGAGTTGCGGGAGCGGCAGATACGCAGTATTTT; CDR3aa: CASRVAGAADTQYF
abundance: many; d_gene: -; j_gene: TRBJ2-3; v_gene: TRBV5-1; CDR3nt: TGCGCCAGCAGCTTAGACTTGCCCCGGGATACGCAGTATTTT; CDR3aa: CASSLDLPRDTQYF
abundance: many; d_gene: TRBD2; j_gene: TRBJ2-1; v_gene: TRBV20-1; CDR3nt: TGCAGTGCCAGACTAGCGGGAACTCTTTCCCTATACAATGAGCAGTTCTTC; CDR3aa: CSARLAGTLSLYNEQFF
abundance: few; d_gene: -; j_gene: TRBJ1-2; v_gene: TRBV6-1; CDR3nt: TGTGCCAGCAGCCCCGGAGGGGTCCTTAACTATGGCTACACCTTC; CDR3aa: CASSPGGVLNYGYTF
abundance: few; d_gene: TRBD1; j_gene: TRBJ1-5; v_gene: TRBV18; CDR3nt: TGTGCCAGCTCACCACAAGGACAGGGCGGAGAGCCCCAGCATTTT; CDR3aa: CASSPQGQGGEPQHF
abundance: many; d_gene: TRBD1; j_gene: TRBJ1-6; v_gene: TRBV9; CDR3nt: TGTGCCAGCAGCGCAGCGGGGACAGGGGCTGGGAATTCACCCCTCCACTTT; CDR3aa: CASSAAGTGAGNSPLHF
abundance: many; d_gene: -; j_gene: TRBJ2-1; v_gene: TRBV20-1; CDR3nt: TGCAGTGCTTCCCTAGTATTCAATGAGCAGTTCTTC; CDR3aa: CSASLVFNEQFF
abundance: few; d_gene: TRBD1; j_gene: TRBJ1-5; v_gene: TRBV28; CDR3nt: TGTGCCAGCAGTTTACCAGGGGGCCGTGTTCAGCCCCAGCATTTT; CDR3aa: CASSLPGGRVQPQHF
abundance: many; d_gene: TRBD1; j_gene: TRBJ1-1; v_gene: TRBV7-9; CDR3nt: TGTGCCAGCAGCTGGGGACAGGGCGTCATCGTTTCTGGGACTGAAGCTTTCTTT; CDR3aa: CASSWGQGVIVSGTEAFF
abundance: large; d_gene: -; j_gene: TRBJ2-5; v_gene: TRBV4-2; CDR3nt: TGTGCCAGCAGTAGGAGTTTGGAGACCCAGTACTTC; CDR3aa: CASSRSLETQYF
abundance: many; d_gene: -; j_gene: TRBJ1-1; v_gene: TRBV5-1; CDR3nt: TGCGCCAGCACCTCCGTGGGGGGGGACCAGAACACTGAAGCTTTCTTT; CDR3aa: CASTSVGGDQNTEAFF
abundance: many; d_gene: -; j_gene: TRBJ1-6; v_gene: TRBV9; CDR3nt: TGTGCCAGCAGCAGGGGGGGCAGCTATAATTCACCCCTCCACTTT; CDR3aa: CASSRGGSYNSPLHF
abundance: many; d_gene: -; j_gene: TRBJ2-3; v_gene: TRBV6-6; CDR3nt: TGTGCCAGCAGTTCTCGCGACACGCAGTATTTT; CDR3aa: CASSSRDTQYF
abundance: few; d_gene: -; j_gene: TRBJ2-5; v_gene: TRBV25-1; CDR3nt: TGTGCCAGCGCTACAGGGTTGGGAGAGACCCAGTACTTC; CDR3aa: CASATGLGETQYF
abundance: -; d_gene: -; j_gene: TRBJ2-1; v_gene: TRBV5-1; CDR3nt: TGCGCCAGCAGCTTGGACCGGGCCCACAATGAGCAGTTCTTC; CDR3aa: CASSLDRAHNEQFF
abundance: -; d_gene: -; j_gene: TRBJ2-2; v_gene: TRBV19; CDR3nt: TGTGCCAGTAGTACGGCCATCACCGGGGAGCTGTTTTTT; CDR3aa: CASSTAITGELFF
abundance: few; d_gene: TRBD1; j_gene: TRBJ1-2; v_gene: TRBV6-1; CDR3nt: TGTGCCAGCAGTATGACAGGGGGCTATGGCTACACCTTC; CDR3aa: CASSMTGGYGYTF
abundance: many; d_gene: TRBD1; j_gene: TRBJ1-5; v_gene: TRBV18; CDR3nt: TGTGCCAGCTCACCAGCATCAGGGGGCGGGAATCAGCCCCAGCATTTT; CDR3aa: CASSPASGGGNQPQHF
abundance: many; d_gene: -; j_gene: TRBJ2-7; v_gene: TRBV12-3/TRBV12-4; CDR3nt: TGTGCCAGCAGTTTGTTCGCGCTTACCTACGAGCAGTACTTC; CDR3aa: CASSLFALTYEQYF
abundance: few; d_gene: TRBD2; j_gene: TRBJ2-1; v_gene: TRBV29-1; CDR3nt: TGCAGCGCCTCGGGGGGTATAAGCTTCTTC; CDR3aa: CSASGGISFF
abundance: -; d_gene: TRBD2; j_gene: TRBJ2-5; v_gene: TRBV11-2; CDR3nt: TGTGCCAGCAGCCCGGGACTAGCTAGGGAGACCCAGTACTTC; CDR3aa: CASSPGLARETQYF
abundance: many; d_gene: -; j_gene: TRBJ1-2; v_gene: TRBV12-3/TRBV12-4; CDR3nt: TGTGCCAGCAGTTTATTAGTACCCGTCGGACGAGATGGCTACACCTTC; CDR3aa: CASSLLVPVGRDGYTF
abundance: many; d_gene: -; j_gene: TRBJ2-1; v_gene: TRBV5-1; CDR3nt: TGCGCCAGCAGAACGACAGGCTACAATGAGCAGTTCTTC; CDR3aa: CASRTTGYNEQFF
abundance: many; d_gene: -; j_gene: TRBJ1-1; v_gene: TRBV5-1; CDR3nt: TGCGCCAGCAGCTCCTCGACCCAGAACACTGAAGCTTTCTTT; CDR3aa: CASSSSTQNTEAFF
abundance: many; d_gene: -; j_gene: TRBJ2-7; v_gene: TRBV5-1; CDR3nt: TGCGCCAGCAGCCACTCAGGGGCAGGGGCGTACGAGCAGTACTTC; CDR3aa: CASSHSGAGAYEQYF